Detailed here is one TCR beta chain. What it recognizes is unknown. The CDR3 extends over 13 amino acids. Between the trimmed V and J ends, which lost 5 bases and 7 bases, there was a span of 17 bases. Germline values: CDR1 DFQATT, CDR2 SNEGSKA (reference sequence). This entry is derived from a study of T-cell reconstitution after alpha-beta-depleted transplantation in children. Whole-study results and caveats: For some patients, TCRbeta diversity was high at day 60 because of recipient T cells and thymic progenitors that survived.

TCRbeta library preparation incorporated unique molecular identifiers. TCRdb reprocessed the PCR reads with MiXCR, giving one entry per CDR3 protein. The repertoire has approximately 350,000 distinct CDR3 sequences, roughly 17% of them found once; the top ten carry just over 40%. The specimen comprised PBMCs, mostly from graft donor cells, sampled 360 days after TCRalphabeta/CD19-depleted stem cell transplant. The genes are TRBV20-1 and TRBJ1-2, with D uncertain. This receptor was taken from a male patient aged 2-15 years who had a stem cell transplant for acute lymphoblastic leukemia, so the T cells may come from the graft donor. The DNA for the CDR3 is TGCAGTGCTCCCGTCGCCCCCGGTTCTGGCTACACCTTC. It specifies CSAPVAPGSGYTF.